The clone carrying this TCR beta chain was seen only a few times. Its antigen is unidentified. The CDR3 extends over 13 amino acids. Germline values: CDR1 SNHLY, CDR2 FYNNEI. Trimming stripped 4 bases from V and 5 bases from J, with 11 bases between. What was sequenced were expressed TCRB transcripts, since all of the isolated RNA had been reverse transcribed. This table comes from immunoSEQ multiplex PCR, and its TCRdb copy is limited to in-frame clones, with some not included. This sample yields around 280,000 clones, of which 7.5% to 9.5% are seen a single time; more than 0.9% belongs to the top ten. These data are taken from a study of beta chain features in type 1 diabetes. Findings of the study overall: High-TCR-expressing cells could be over-represented by cDNA sequencing. Any HLA-type effect on TCRB rearrangement remained unresolved here.

The authors sorted CD4+ naive, central memory, regulatory and stem cell-like memory cells via CD45RO/CCR7/CD25/CD127/CD95/CD27. Sequencing used central memory CD4+ T cells from blood. V and J are TRBV2 and TRBJ2-5; no clear D gene. The TCR comes from a woman between 18 and 30 years old in good health. CDR3: CASSGPARETQYF. The CDR3 nucleotides are TGTGCCAGCAGTGGCCCCGCTAGGGAGACCCAGTACTTC.